This T cell receptor (beta chain) was retrieved from a study of shared clonotypes between healthy human individuals. Whole-study results and caveats: Sequencing depth was predicted to influence how clonotypes are shared among donors.

Terminally differentiated effector memory CD45RA+ cells were left out of the naive CD8 fraction, which was CD45RO-negative and positively selected for CCR7. Per the original methods: ImmunoSEQ only sent back junction sequences with no quality scores, so filtering was done differently. Here immunoSEQ multiplex PCR was the method, and the copy in TCRdb shows in-frame clones only, minus some. The V and J calls and clone size were taken over from that table, and D and trimming were inferred from the DNA. Among hundreds of thousands of clones, roughly 94% were seen once, and the ten largest hold nearly 25%. About this clone itself: Its antigen is unidentified.

This CDR3 has 12 residues. V was pared by 7 bases and J by 2 bases, with 9 bases between. Germline V lookup: CDR1 MNHEY, CDR2 SMNVEV (reference sequence). The genes are TRBV27 and TRBJ2-7; no definite D call. This TCR came from a man aged 30 to 45 in good health. The sample taken for sequencing was naive CD8+ T cells sorted from blood. The DNA for the CDR3 is TGTGCCAGCACCTCAACAGCCTACGAGCAGTACTTC. Amino acid sequence: CASTSTAYEQYF.